The clone carrying this T cell receptor (beta chain) has only one observation. The CDR3 is made up of 13 amino acids. Trimming took 2 bases from V and 3 from J, leaving 7 bases between them. Germline assignment: CDR1 WSHSY and CDR2 SAAADI. The sample belongs to a study of blood T cell repertoires in COVID-19. Study-level information: Sites across the United States, Italy and Spain contributed samples from acute and convalescent COVID-19. Sources were T cells, B-cell-depleted T cells, or PBMCs; the material itself was cDNA or gDNA.

One Seattle source followed patients from active infection through their disease course. Original processing notes: It was from reference gene primer amplification that nucleated cell counts were estimated. The method was immunoSEQ multiplex PCR; TCRdb's version includes in-frame clones alone and lacks a portion of them. D and trimming were read from the DNA, whereas the V and J calls and clone size are those reported in that table. The repertoire consists of 75,000 to 90,000 clones, with under 80% occurring once and the leading ten covering just over 35%. This chain connects TRBV10-2 to TRBJ1-2; tentatively, D is TRBD1 (6 bases). The sequenced material came from peripheral blood. The sequence derives from a man aged 60 to 75 with COVID-19, enrolled during active disease. CDR3 loop: CASSERTDYGYTF. CDR3 in DNA: TGCGCCAGCAGTGAGAGGACAGACTATGGCTACACCTTC.